This T cell receptor beta chain originates from a study of cytomegalovirus exposure and HLA in healthy donors. Whole-study findings and limits: The number of N-insertions in an Asian-associated ancestry cluster was reportedly below the approximately 700-donor mean in a later analysis. CMV serostatus was the sole immune exposure information available.

The CDR3 is made up of 13 amino acids. Germline CDR1 is WNHNN and CDR2 is SYGVQD (reference sequence). Between the trimmed V and J ends, which lost 4 bases and 5 bases, there was a span of 11 bases. A multiplex PCR was run with 60 Vbeta primers and 13 Jbeta primers. Here immunoSEQ multiplex PCR was the method, and the copy in TCRdb shows in-frame clones only, minus some. Altogether roughly 96,000 clones are present, 65% to 85% being singletons, with the ten largest covering over 12%. In regard to this clone: Its antigen is unknown.

What was sequenced was PBMCs. The source of this sequence is a woman aged 70 to 79 in good health and CMV-seropositive. The chain is built from TRBV10-1 and TRBJ1-1; a weak D match, TRBD1 (6 bases). CDR3 region: CASSVQGNTEAFF. CDR3 DNA: TGCGCCAGCAGTGTGCAGGGGAATACTGAAGCTTTCTTT.